This T cell receptor (beta chain) was obtained from a study of T cells in Graves' hyperthyroidism and ophthalmopathy (dated by TCRdb to between 2019 and 2020). About the study as a whole: A discovery cohort of approximately 100 patients, about 43 with Graves' ophthalmopathy and 55 to 60 with stable Graves' hyperthyroidism, was used to find distinguishing TCR V-J signatures. Prospective prediction of ophthalmopathy was tested in an independent validation cohort of 18 to 20 hyperthyroidism patients and 17 patients who later progressed to ophthalmopathy. The roughly 91 discovery patients were randomly divided into training and test sets at a 7:3 ratio. In addition, the study compared T-cell repertoires in thyroid tissue and in blood from roughly 6 Graves' hyperthyroidism patients. Following sampling, methimazole starting at 30 mg daily was given to hyperthyroidism patients, and high-dose intravenous methylprednisolone was given to ophthalmopathy patients. The paper reports TCR Vbeta CDR3 sequencing of about 140 peripheral blood samples: under 45 ophthalmopathy, over 70 hyperthyroidism and approximately 17 progressor patients.

A patient counted as having stable Graves' hyperthyroidism if no progression to ophthalmopathy occurred over 18 months of follow-up. Hyperthyroidism patients were aged 18 to 65 years and newly diagnosed, with disease duration of less than 2 months. Exclusion was applied to patients with uncontrolled infections, other autoimmune diseases, pregnancy or lactation. Diagnoses relied on clinical symptoms, serum thyroxine and TRAb, thyroid ultrasound and orbital computed tomography. Trizol reagent was used to extract total RNA, and RNA quality was then checked on an Agilent 2100 Bioanalyzer. The TCR beta CDR3 regions were amplified from the RNA transcripts. The first round of RT-PCR for the TCR CDR3 was performed with the HTBI primer set and the Qiagen OneStep RT-PCR kit. A second multiplex PCR round built the libraries, followed by size selection and purification. Sequencing of the libraries was done on an Illumina HiSeq2000 using paired-end 100 bp reads. On the authors' methods: SOAPnuke was used to process the raw data, with reads discarded if the reads contained adapters or uncalled bases, had a mean Phred below 15, or lacked an exact constant-primer or identifier match. COPE v1.2.5 was used to merge high-quality paired reads, and clonotypes were defined as unique nucleotide sequences. MiTCR v1.1 was used to align clonotypes to the IMGT TRBV, TRBD and TRBJ reference segments. Only V-J combinations with frequency above 0.0001, covering 98% to 99.2% of repertoires, were analysed. A TCS score was defined as the ratio between F50 (clonal expansion) and ExV (chaos), using BLOSUM62-based TCRdist between CDR3 peptides within each V-J. Welch's t-statistics and random forest reduced approximately 520 V-J features to roughly 13, which were used in a naive Bayes classifier (R e1071). The similarity between thyroid and blood repertoires was quantified using the Morisita-Horn index. The public sequencing data were trimmed at Q25 with fastp and processed into clonotypes with MiXCR by TCRdb, which kept only in-frame beta chains. Entries that share a CDR3 protein sequence are merged under the most common genes and DNA. TCRdb's processing, not the study's, gives the V and J calls here. The sample yields 40,000 to 60,000 distinct CDR3 sequences; around 55% were counted once. Together, the top ten hold 34% of the sample.

Broader findings and caveats from the paper: Sample size was not statistically predetermined, and investigators were not blinded to group allocation. A model built on a 13 V-J signature distinguished ophthalmopathy from stable hyperthyroidism, reaching about 88% sensitivity and 81.08% specificity in cross-validation and 80%/75% in testing. Most expanded thyroid clonotypes (frequency above 0.001) were also detected in blood, a finding suggesting that blood repertoires may reflect thyroid immune responses. In validation, the model predicted progression to ophthalmopathy with roughly 66% sensitivity and approximately 74% specificity, a median of 6.5 months before onset.

In the case of this clonotype: Its antigen remains undetermined. One end of the junction fails to match germline, which may point to a read error.

Input material: peripheral blood or thyroid tissue (not recorded which). This TCR came from a man aged 18 to 35 with Graves' hyperthyroidism.

The CDR3 amino acid sequence is: CATRTSGGPTF. The base sequence is TGTGCCACCAGAACTAGCGGGGGGCCTACTTTC. The V and J genes are TRBV10-3 and TRBJ2-7; TRBD2 agrees with 12 junctional bases. CDR1 and CDR2, per the germline V gene, are ENHRY and SYGVKD. Counted from cysteine to phenylalanine, this CDR3 has 11 amino acids. Only the CDR3 portion is preserved as DNA: 33 bases, with reading frame beginning at the first base.